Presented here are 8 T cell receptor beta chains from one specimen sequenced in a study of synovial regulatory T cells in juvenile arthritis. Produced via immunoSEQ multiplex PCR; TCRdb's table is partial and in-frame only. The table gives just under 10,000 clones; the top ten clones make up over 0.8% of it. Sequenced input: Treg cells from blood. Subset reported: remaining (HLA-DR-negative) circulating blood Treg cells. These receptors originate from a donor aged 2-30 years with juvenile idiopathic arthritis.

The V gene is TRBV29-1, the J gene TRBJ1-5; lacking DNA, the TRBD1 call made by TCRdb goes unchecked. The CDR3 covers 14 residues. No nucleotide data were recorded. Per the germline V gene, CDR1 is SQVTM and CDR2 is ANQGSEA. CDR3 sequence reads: CSVAPDSSNQPQHF.

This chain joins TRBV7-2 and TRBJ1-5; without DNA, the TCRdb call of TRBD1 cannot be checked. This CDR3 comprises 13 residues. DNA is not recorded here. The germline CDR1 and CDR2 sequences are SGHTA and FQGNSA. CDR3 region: CASSLAGDQPQHF.

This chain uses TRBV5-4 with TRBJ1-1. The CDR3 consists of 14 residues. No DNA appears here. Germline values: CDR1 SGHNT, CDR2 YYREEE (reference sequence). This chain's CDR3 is CASSLAPFNTEAFF.

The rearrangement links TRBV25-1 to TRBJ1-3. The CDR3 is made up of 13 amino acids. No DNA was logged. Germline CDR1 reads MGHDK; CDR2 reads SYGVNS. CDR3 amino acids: CASSEYAAGTIYF.

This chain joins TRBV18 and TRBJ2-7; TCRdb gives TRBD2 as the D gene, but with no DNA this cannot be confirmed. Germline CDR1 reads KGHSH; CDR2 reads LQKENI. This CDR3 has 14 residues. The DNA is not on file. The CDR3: CASSPGLASHEQYF.

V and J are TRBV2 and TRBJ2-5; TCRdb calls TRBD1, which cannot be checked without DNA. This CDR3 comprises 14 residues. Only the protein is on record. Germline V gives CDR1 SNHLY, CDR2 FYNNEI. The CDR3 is CASSEDRVSETQYF.

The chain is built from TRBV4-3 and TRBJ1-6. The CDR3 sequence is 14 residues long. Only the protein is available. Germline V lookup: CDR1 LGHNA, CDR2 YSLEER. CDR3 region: CASSQETVNSPLHF.

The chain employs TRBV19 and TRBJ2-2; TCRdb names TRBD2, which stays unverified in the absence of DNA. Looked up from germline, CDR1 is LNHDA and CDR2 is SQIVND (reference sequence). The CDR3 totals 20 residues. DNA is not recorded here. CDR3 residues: CASSTLSSGDSVLGTGELFF.